This passage covers 12 T cell receptor beta chains from one sample sequenced in a study of early T cells in non-severe SARS-CoV-2 infection. MiXCR, run by TCRdb on the 5' RACE reads, gives a single entry per CDR3 protein. Of fewer than 40,000 distinct CDR3 sequences in the sample, under 8% were seen once. The sample consisted of whole blood. These receptor sequences come from an adult who was a healthcare worker with PCR-confirmed SARS-CoV-2 infection or an uninfected control (not recorded which).

This clonotype showed up many times. J is TRBJ2-2 and V is TRBV9; 10 bases align to TRBD1. Looked up from germline, CDR1 is SGDLS and CDR2 is YYNGEE. This CDR3 region has 16 residues. V gave up 3 bases and J gave up 5 bases; unmatched junction bases: 7. CDR3 in DNA: TGTGCCAGCAGCGGATCCGGGACAGGGGCGACCGGGGAGCTGTTTTTT. This codes for CASSGSGTGATGELFF. The entire variable domain, with the rest obtained from reference TRBV9 and TRBJ2-2, is as follows: DSGVTQTPKHLITATGQRVTLRCSPRSGDLSVYWYQQSLDQGLQFLIQYYNGEERAKGNILERFSAQQFPDLHSELNLSSLELGDSALYFCASSGSGTGATGELFFGEGSRLTVL.

The CDR3 nucleotides are TGTGCCAGCGCCCGGAGGGGGAGCACCGGGGAGCTGTTTTTT. Translating gives CASARRGSTGELFF. The chain carries TRBV12-3 or TRBV12-4 and TRBJ2-2, with D perhaps being TRBD1 or TRBD2 (6 bases each). V was shortened by 8 bases and J by 4 bases, with 14 bases between the two germline ends. This CDR3 has 14 residues.

This clonotype turned up a few times. The chain combines TRBV28 with TRBJ1-1; TRBD1 might be the D (5 bases). Germline V gene sequence: CDR1 MDHEN, CDR2 SYDVKM. The V gene lost 6 bases and the J gene lost 5 bases, with 13 bases spanning the gap. The CDR3 covers 13 residues. As DNA, the CDR3 is TGTGCCAGCAGCCTCAGGGACGGTACTGAAGCTTTCTTT. Translation gives CASSLRDGTEAFF. Full variable domain (remainder filled in from reference TRBV28 and TRBJ1-1): DVKVTQSSRYLVKRTGEKVFLECVQDMDHENMFWYRQDPGLGLRLIYFSYDVKMKEKGDIPEGYSVSREKKERFSLILESASTNQTSMYLCASSLRDGTEAFFGQGTRLTVV.

The V and J genes are TRBV7-2 and TRBJ1-5; 10 bases agree with TRBD1. V shed 5 bases and J 6 bases; nucleotides not matched to a gene: 7. The CDR3 has 15 residues. Germline CDR1 SGHTA, CDR2 FQGNSA. CDR3 sequence: CASSQDRGLSQPQHF. CDR3 nucleotides: TGTGCCAGCAGCCAAGACAGGGGGCTAAGTCAGCCCCAGCATTTT.

The chain carries TRBV3-1 and TRBJ2-6, with D hard to call. CDR1 is LGHDT, CDR2 YNNKEL, per germline (reference sequence). The CDR3 has 14 amino acids. V was pared by 4 bases and J by 4 bases, with 8 bases between. CDR3 in DNA: TGTGCCAGCAGCCGAAGTGAGGGGGCCAACGTCCTGACTTTC. Amino acids: CASSRSEGANVLTF. Full variable domain (missing parts from reference TRBV3-1 and TRBJ2-6): DTAVSQTPKYLVTQMGNDKSIKCEQNLGHDTMYWYKQDSKKFLKIMFSYNNKELIINETVPNRFSPKSPDKAHLNLHINSLELGDSAVYFCASSRSEGANVLTFGAGSRLTVL.

This clonotype was counted only a few times. The chain carries TRBV28 and TRBJ1-3, with a weak D call TRBD1 (6 bases). The CDR3 sequence is 14 residues long. In germline, CDR1 is MDHEN, CDR2 SYDVKM. Trimming stripped 5 bases from V and 0 bases from J, with 8 bases between. The CDR3 coding sequence is TGTGCCAGCAGTGGGGGCGGCTCTGGAAACACCATATATTTT. It encodes CASSGGGSGNTIYF. Full variable domain (outside the CDR3, taken from reference TRBV28 and TRBJ1-3): DVKVTQSSRYLVKRTGEKVFLECVQDMDHENMFWYRQDPGLGLRLIYFSYDVKMKEKGDIPEGYSVSREKKERFSLILESASTNQTSMYLCASSGGGSGNTIYFGEGSWLTVV.

This clonotype occurred many times. V gene TRBV20-1 combines with J gene TRBJ2-3; no firm D call. Germline CDR1 and CDR2: DFQATT and SNEGSKA (reference sequence). V gave up 2 bases and J gave up 6 bases, with 15 bases separating them. The CDR3 is made up of 14 amino acids. CDR3 sequence: CSARRWLDEDTQYF. The CDR3 DNA is TGCAGTGCTAGAAGGTGGCTAGATGAGGATACGCAGTATTTT.

A few counts support this clonotype. The gene calls are TRBV7-9 and TRBJ1-6, with D unresolved. The ends were cut back, 3 bases at V and 6 bases at J, with 0 bases in the middle. This CDR3 has 11 amino acids. Germline values: CDR1 SEHNR, CDR2 FQNEAQ (reference sequence). The CDR3 spells CASSFNSPLHF. In DNA form, the CDR3 reads TGTGCCAGCAGCTTTAATTCACCCCTCCACTTT.

This chain joins TRBV4-3 and TRBJ2-1; 9 bases are a match to TRBD1. With 4 bases clipped from V and 8 bases from J, the junction kept 6 bases outside the gene matches. CDR1 and CDR2 from the germline V gene are LGHNA and YSLEER. The CDR3 spans 14 residues. The CDR3 DNA reads TGCGCCAGCAGCCTCGGGACAGGGACGGATGAGCAGTTCTTC. As protein: CASSLGTGTDEQFF.

This clonotype occurred many times. This chain joins TRBV28 and TRBJ2-1, with 9 bases that match TRBD2. The CDR3 extends over 15 amino acids. Germline V gives CDR1 MDHEN, CDR2 SYDVKM. J was trimmed by 2 bases and V by 5 bases; bases with no gene match: 4. CDR3 loop: CASSGAGGTYNEQFF. The CDR3 DNA reads as TGTGCCAGCAGTGGAGCGGGAGGAACCTACAATGAGCAGTTCTTC.

This clonotype occurred many times. The genes are TRBV10-2 and TRBJ2-1; 9 nucleotides agree with TRBD2. The CDR3 extends over 15 amino acids. Losses at the gene ends were 5 bases for V and 7 bases for J; bases not matched to a gene: 9. Per germline, CDR1 WSHSY and CDR2 SAAADI. CDR3 nucleotides: TGCGCCAGCAGTTCTATAGCGGGAGCGGGTAATGAGCAGTTCTTC. It specifies CASSSIAGAGNEQFF.

This clonotype was seen many times. The chain links TRBV29-1 to TRBJ1-1; 9 positions match TRBD1. Trimming at V came to 0 bases and at J to 3 bases, leaving 2 bases not matched to a gene. The CDR3 is made up of 14 amino acids. Germline CDR1 and CDR2: SQVTM and ANQGSEA. The CDR3 spells CSVEEDRGHTEAFF. The CDR3 bases are TGCAGCGTTGAAGAGGACAGGGGCCACACTGAAGCTTTCTTT.